This T cell receptor (beta chain) is from a study of cytomegalovirus exposure and HLA in healthy donors (dated by TCRdb to 2017 to 2019). Regarding the complete study: An earlier analysis of 587 of the donors reported about 250 Gb of sequence data and some 100 million unique TCR beta sequences from 150 million to 200 million T cells. An early release covering just under 650 HLA-typed donors comprised about 300 gigabases of sequencing data and tens of millions of unique TCR sequences. The genetic ancestry cluster associated with self-reported Caucasian donors included approximately 85% of the roughly 400 genotyped donors. The study aimed to test whether cataloging public T cell receptors could reveal signatures of past pathogen exposure. The study used immunosequencing to profile the T cell repertoires of several hundred subjects and linked those repertoires to cytomegalovirus serostatus. Along with the roughly 700-subject first cohort, a separate validation cohort of over a hundred different subjects was used. To predict cytomegalovirus infection status, the study combined high-throughput TCR immunosequencing, statistical association of individual TCRs with disease status, and machine learning. A later analysis re-analyzed previously published TCR beta repertoires from approximately 670 donors and added high-resolution HLA genotyping to study TCR occurrence patterns. Rather than using new phenotypic data, the later analysis identified candidate immune exposures from TCR beta sequences and from how often those sequences occurred across donors. An earlier analysis of some 500 of the donors used high-throughput TCR beta sequencing to judge whether each TCR beta V gene segment behaved as functional or pseudogenic. Alongside the repertoire data, information on donor age, sex, ethnicity and CMV serostatus was compiled. In a later genetic analysis, genome-wide SNP genotypes for about 55% of the roughly 670 donors were used, and that subset was treated as a discovery cohort. Every repertoire in the discovery cohort had been generated on one and the same sequencing platform. Both class I and class II loci were covered by HLA typing, at four-digit resolution. The number of typed donors differed by locus: about 620-630 for A, B, C, DRB1 and DQB1; some 540 for DQA1; fewer than 610 for DPA1; and 400 to 480 for DPB1. Because of strong linkage in the cohort, five DR-DQ haplotypes were treated as single units for association and clustering. Across 398 genotyped donors of the cohort, an average of roughly 200,000 unique TCR beta nucleotide sequences per donor were sequenced, and 15% to 20% of those sequences were non-productive. Broad study findings and their caveats: Because HLA typing was missing for some donors at each locus, association tests included only the typed subset. Most TCR sequences were observed very rarely across donors, whereas some public TCRs were present in many individuals. V-gene and J-gene trimming of TCR beta chains was associated with a missense DCLRE1C variant in a later genetic analysis, and the association was replicated in an independent cohort. The classifier was reported to diagnose cytomegalovirus status with high specificity and sensitivity in both the original and validation cohorts. In vitro tests confirmed that a few of the cytomegalovirus-associated TCR beta chains recognize cytomegalovirus antigens. Some 15 rarely observed V segments, including chromosome 9 orphons, were excluded from the earlier analysis of a few hundred of the donors because counts were too low. A later analysis found that most CMV-associated TCR beta chains appeared HLA-restricted, with HLA associations seemingly driven largely by CMV exposure. A cluster of highly shared sequence variants was judged likely to be a technical artifact of the sequencing pipeline. Only TCR beta chains were sequenced in this cohort, and the absence of alpha or paired-chain data limited detectable features. Linkage disequilibrium might explain the correlated functional status among segregating V segments, but an unknown experimental factor could not be excluded. In an earlier analysis of about 540 of the donors, most TCR beta V segments were observed in productive rearrangements about 87% or about 30% of the time, broadly matching IMGT annotations. A total of 164 TCR beta chains were listed by the study as associated with cytomegalovirus. Some IMGT-functional V segments, including TRBV6-2 and TRBV6-3, could not be distinguished by the 87-base-pair reads and were therefore excluded. A further reported finding was that TCR beta sequences accurately predicted the HLA-A and HLA-B alleles for most subjects in the first cohort. The authors suggested that the approach could potentially be extended to other disease states and immunological phenotypes. A later analysis reported that several top co-occurrence clusters appeared linked to parvovirus B19, influenza, CMV and Epstein-Barr virus. When HLA alleles, especially DR and DQ, strongly co-occurred, TCR associations were difficult to assign to individual alleles. According to a later genetic analysis, donors in an Asian-associated ancestry cluster had fewer N-insertions in productive TCRs than the approximately 700-donor mean. Presence/absence analyses assumed roughly uniform sequencing depth across donors, an assumption that may not hold. For the cohort, immune exposure information was limited to CMV serostatus. In a later analysis, HLA-associated TCR beta chains were found to be more clonally expanded and to have lower generation probabilities than equally common non-associated chains. In a later analysis, the rate of TCR association differed among HLA loci, with DRB1 alleles having the most associated TCRs and HLA-C alleles having the fewest. A later analysis associated 16,951 TCR beta sequences with specific HLA alleles at a false discovery rate of 0.05.

In total, 500 to 700 healthy bone marrow donors made up the cohort. All cohort members were sampled while nominally healthy, although unrecorded immune exposures were likely present. The donor tested CMV seronegative, placing the donor among the 352 seronegative members of the cohort. A peripheral blood sample was provided by each donor, and peripheral blood mononuclear cells were used for TCR beta sequencing. Genomic DNA was extracted from the blood cell samples with the Qiagen DNeasy Blood Extraction Kit. The CDR3 contains 16 residues, cysteine and phenylalanine counted. Just CDR3 DNA is preserved here, 48 bases in frame from base 1. The germline V gene encodes CDR1 MGHDK and CDR2 SYGVNS. Of note for this clone: Its antigen target is currently unknown. One end of the junction fails to match germline, which may point to a read error. The sample has other DNA sequences that encode this CDR3 too.

To prepare the library, the immunoSEQ multiplex PCR assay was applied. For the multiplex PCR, a mixture combining 60 forward primers for TCR Vbeta segments and 13 reverse primers for TCR Jbeta segments was used. Amplification of the CDR3 region of rearranged TCR beta genes was performed with a multiplex PCR assay on genomic DNA. On the Illumina HiSeq System, the amplified TCR beta libraries were sequenced as 87-base-pair reads. For the original study's pipeline: In a later analysis, roughly 80 million unique TCR beta chains were counted across the roughly 610 repertoires, and roughly 10 million of these chains were shared by at least two donors. Raw reads were error-corrected and collapsed into unique sequences by a nearest-neighbor algorithm in which closely related sequences were merged to remove PCR and sequencing errors. CDR3 sequences were aligned to IMGT reference sequences to assign V, D and J gene segments. For a sequence to be retained, at least a six-nucleotide match to both a V gene segment and a J gene segment was required. A rearrangement counted as productive if the CDR3 had no stop codons and remained in frame with V and J, and every other rearrangement counted as non-productive. CDR3 was defined according to IMGT convention as the region running from the second conserved V-encoded cysteine to the conserved J-encoded phenylalanine. The earlier analysis of about 640 of the donors excluded any sequence lacking an unambiguous match to a single V gene segment. An earlier analysis of 550 to 650 of the donors classified V segments as functional when productive rearrangements were above 56.7% and as segregating when the standard deviation between donors was above 5%. A statistical classification framework was developed to diagnose cytomegalovirus status using the catalog of TCR beta chain sequences. In a later analysis, V and J genes were assigned by comparing TCR nucleotide sequences against IMGT/GENE-DB human TR gene sequences. In a later analysis, CDR3 sequences and most-parsimonious VDJ recombination scenarios were assigned using the TCRdist pipeline. In a later analysis, each TCR beta chain was defined by its CDR3 amino acid sequence together with its V-gene family, and reads without a unique V-gene family were excluded. As a way to deal with suspected cross-contamination and a sequencing artifact, a later analysis dropped 500 to 700 nucleotide sequences that were highly shared and had low generation probability. For each public chain, a later analysis derived a clonal expansion index from normalized ranks of inferred template counts within each repertoire. A later analysis computed generation probabilities with a VDJ recombination model fitted to out-of-frame rearrangements, and checked the results against IGoR. A later analysis scored TCR-TCR, TCR-HLA and TCR-CMV co-occurrence with hypergeometric tests, applying a repertoire-size bias correction to TCR pairs. To estimate false discovery rates, a later analysis permuted the HLA or CMV assignments 20 times. In a later analysis, co-occurring TCRs were grouped using DBSCAN, with TCRdist sequence similarity added in when clustering inside HLA-allele-positive subsets. For co-occurrence clustering, repertoires with fewer than 30,000 or more than 120,000 public chains were excluded, along with 4 to 6 repertoires with anomalous nucleotide sharing. This is the immuneACCESS table as TCRdb keeps it, with only in-frame sequences that have V and J called. A part of the clones is gone; compared with another copy, unresolved V genes explain less than half, and the rest is unexplained. That table furnishes V, J and clone size, whereas the DNA furnished D and trimming. A total of over 50,000 clones appear in this sample, around 83% of them only once. The ten top clones hold over 1.5% of the sample.

Recombination joined TRBV25-1 with TRBJ1-4; 7 nucleotides in the junction match TRBD1. Sequencing was performed on PBMCs. The TCR sequence derives from a man aged 35-49 years in good health and CMV-seronegative. The sequenced DNA is TGTGCCAGCAGTCTAGGGACAGCGGCAACTAATGAAAAACTGTTTTTC. Its translation is CASSLGTAATNEKLFF.